Included here is one TCR beta chain sequence, with context. Sequenced by immunoSEQ multiplex PCR; TCRdb stores in-frame clones only, minus some. The sample includes 79,000 or so clones, about 85% of them seen just once. There are 18 residues in the CDR3. Germline CDR1 is LGHDT and CDR2 is YNNKEL (reference sequence). Trimming at V came to 0 bases and at J to 5 bases, leaving 7 bases not matched to a gene. This entry belongs to a study of blood T cell repertoires in COVID-19. For the study at large: Acute and convalescent COVID-19 samples came from the United States, Italy and Spain. The analysed material was cDNA or gDNA that came from T cells, B-cell-depleted T cells, or PBMCs.

Enrolment of Seattle patients took place during active infection, and they were followed longitudinally. The J gene is TRBJ2-7, the V gene TRBV3-1 (or the pseudogene TRBV3-2), with 16 bases identical to TRBD2. The specimen sequenced was peripheral blood. The source is a man in his 60s with COVID-19, enrolled during active disease. CDR3 DNA: TGTGCCAGCAGCCAAGAGGGACTAGCGGGAGGGGGGACGAACGAGCAGTACTTC. Its protein product is CASSQEGLAGGGTNEQYF.